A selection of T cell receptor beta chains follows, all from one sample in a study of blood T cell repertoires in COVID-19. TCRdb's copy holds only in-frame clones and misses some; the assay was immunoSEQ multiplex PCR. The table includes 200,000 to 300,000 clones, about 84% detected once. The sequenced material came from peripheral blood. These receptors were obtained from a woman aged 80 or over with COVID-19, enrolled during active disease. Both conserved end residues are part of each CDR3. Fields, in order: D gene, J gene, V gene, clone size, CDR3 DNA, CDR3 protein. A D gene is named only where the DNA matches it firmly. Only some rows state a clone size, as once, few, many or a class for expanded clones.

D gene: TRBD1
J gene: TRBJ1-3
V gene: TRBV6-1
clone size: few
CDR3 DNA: TGTGCCAGCAGTGTAAGGGACAGCTGGACCTCTGGAAACACCATATATTTT
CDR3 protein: CASSVRDSWTSGNTIYF

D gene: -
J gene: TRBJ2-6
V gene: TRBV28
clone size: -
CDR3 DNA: TGTGCCAGCCGTGGGGCAGGCTATGGGGCCAACGTCCTGACTTTC
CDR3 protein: CASRGAGYGANVLTF

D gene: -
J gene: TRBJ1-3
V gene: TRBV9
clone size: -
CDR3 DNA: TGTGCCAGCAGCAAATTACAGGGCTCTGGAAACACCATATATTTT
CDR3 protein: CASSKLQGSGNTIYF

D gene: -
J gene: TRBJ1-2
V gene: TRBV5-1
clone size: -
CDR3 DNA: TGCGCCAGCAGCTCTGACAGTAACTATGGCTACACCTTC
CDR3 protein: CASSSDSNYGYTF

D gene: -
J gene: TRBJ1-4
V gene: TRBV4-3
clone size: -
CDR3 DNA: TGCGCCAGCAGCCCGAGTGCAACTAATGAAAAACTGTTTTTT
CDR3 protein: CASSPSATNEKLFF

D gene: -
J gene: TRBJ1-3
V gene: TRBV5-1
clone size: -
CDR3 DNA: TGCGCCAGCAGCTTGGGTGGCAGAAGCTCTGGAAACACCATATATTTT
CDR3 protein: CASSLGGRSSGNTIYF

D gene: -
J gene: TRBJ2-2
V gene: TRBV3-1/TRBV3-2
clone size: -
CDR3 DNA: TGTGCCAGCAGCCAAGAAGGAGGCAGCGCGGAGCTGTTTTTT
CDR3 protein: CASSQEGGSAELFF

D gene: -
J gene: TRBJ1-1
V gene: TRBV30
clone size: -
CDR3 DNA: TGTGCCTGGAGAGGAGAGGGCTATCGGAACACTGAAGCTTTCTTT
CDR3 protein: CAWRGEGYRNTEAFF

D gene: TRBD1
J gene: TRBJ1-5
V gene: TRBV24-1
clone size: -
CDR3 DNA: TGTGCCACCGCCGGACAGGGGGATCAGCCCCAGCATTTT
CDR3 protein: CATAGQGDQPQHF

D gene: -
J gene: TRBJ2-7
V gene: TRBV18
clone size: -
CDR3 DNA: TGTGCCAGCTCACCTGAAGGCGGCGGAGCCTACGAGCAGTACTTC
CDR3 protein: CASSPEGGGAYEQYF

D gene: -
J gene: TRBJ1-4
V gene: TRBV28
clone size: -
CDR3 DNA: TGTGCCAGCACCCCTGGGGGATGGGGGGAACCTAATGAAAAACTGTTTTTT
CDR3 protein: CASTPGGWGEPNEKLFF

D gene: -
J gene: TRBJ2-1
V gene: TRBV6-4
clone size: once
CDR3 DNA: TGTGCCAGCAGTGCCGGGAACAATGAGCAGTTCTTC
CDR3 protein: CASSAGNNEQFF

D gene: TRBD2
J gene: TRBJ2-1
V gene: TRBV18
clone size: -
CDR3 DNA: TGTGCCAGCTCCCAGACTAGCGATGGTGAGCAGTTCTTC
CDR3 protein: CASSQTSDGEQFF

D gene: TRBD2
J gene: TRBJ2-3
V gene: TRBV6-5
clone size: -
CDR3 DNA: TGTGCCAGCAGATCACCGGGACTAGGTACAGATACGCAGTATTTT
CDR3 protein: CASRSPGLGTDTQYF

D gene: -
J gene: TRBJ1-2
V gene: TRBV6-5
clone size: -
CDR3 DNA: TGTGCCAGCAGCACAGGGACTAATGGCTACACCTTC
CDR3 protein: CASSTGTNGYTF

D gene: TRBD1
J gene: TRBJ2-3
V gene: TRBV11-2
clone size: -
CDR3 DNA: TGTGCCAGCAGCACCAATCCGACAGGGTCGAACATGGCAGATACGCAGTATTTT
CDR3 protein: CASSTNPTGSNMADTQYF

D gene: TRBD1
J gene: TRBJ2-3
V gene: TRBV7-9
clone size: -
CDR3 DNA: TGTGCCAGCAGCTCCCGGACAGGGCGCACAGATACGCAGTATTTT
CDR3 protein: CASSSRTGRTDTQYF

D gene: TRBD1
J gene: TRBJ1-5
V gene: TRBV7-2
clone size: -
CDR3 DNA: TGTGCCAGCAGCTTAGTACAGGGGGTTAATCAGCCCCAGCATTTT
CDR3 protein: CASSLVQGVNQPQHF

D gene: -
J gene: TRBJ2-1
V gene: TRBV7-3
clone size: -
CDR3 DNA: TGTGCCAGCAGCCTATTAAACAATGAGCAGTTCTTC
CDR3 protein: CASSLLNNEQFF

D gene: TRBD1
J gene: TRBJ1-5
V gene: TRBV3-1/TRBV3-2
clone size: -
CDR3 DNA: TGTGCCAGCAGCCAAGGGACAGGGAATAGCAATCAGCCCCAGCATTTT
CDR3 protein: CASSQGTGNSNQPQHF

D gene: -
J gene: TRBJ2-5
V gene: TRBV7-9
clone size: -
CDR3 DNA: TGTGCCAGCAGCTTCCCGCTACCCACCCAAGAGACCCAGTACTTC
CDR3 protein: CASSFPLPTQETQYF

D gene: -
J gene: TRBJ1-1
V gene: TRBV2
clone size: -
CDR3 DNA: TGTGCCAGCAGTGACCCGGAAGCTTTCTTT
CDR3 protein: CASSDPEAFF

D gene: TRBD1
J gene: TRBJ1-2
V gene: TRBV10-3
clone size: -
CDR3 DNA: TGTGCCATCATGAGCCCCCAGGGGGACAAGGCGTGGGGCTACACCTTC
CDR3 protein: CAIMSPQGDKAWGYTF

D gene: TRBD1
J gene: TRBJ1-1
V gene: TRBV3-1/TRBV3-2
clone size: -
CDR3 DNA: TGTGCCAGCAGCCCCCAGCTGGGACAGTTGAACACTGAAGCTTTCTTT
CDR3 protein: CASSPQLGQLNTEAFF

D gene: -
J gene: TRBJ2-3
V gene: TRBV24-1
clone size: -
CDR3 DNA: TGTGCCACCAGTGATACGACGGGCGGAGGAACAGATACGCAGTATTTT
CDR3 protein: CATSDTTGGGTDTQYF

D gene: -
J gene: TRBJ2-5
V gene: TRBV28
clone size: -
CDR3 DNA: TGTGCCAGCAGTTTGGTGGGGAGGGAGACCCAGTACTTC
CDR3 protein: CASSLVGRETQYF

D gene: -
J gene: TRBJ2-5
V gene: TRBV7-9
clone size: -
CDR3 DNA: TGTGCCAGCAGCTTAGAGGGGAGGTTGTACCAAGAGACCCAGTACTTC
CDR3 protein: CASSLEGRLYQETQYF

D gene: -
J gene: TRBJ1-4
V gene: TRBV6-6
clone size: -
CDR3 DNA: TGTGCCAGCAGTCCTCGCCTGCCAGGGGTCTCAGGTGAAAAACTGTTTTTT
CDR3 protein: CASSPRLPGVSGEKLFF

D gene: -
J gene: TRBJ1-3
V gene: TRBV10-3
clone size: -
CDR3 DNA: TGTGCCGTACAGGAGCCCGGAAACACCATATATTTT
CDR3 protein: CAVQEPGNTIYF

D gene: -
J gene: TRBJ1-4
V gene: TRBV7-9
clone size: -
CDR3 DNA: TGTGCCAGCAGCTTAGCGGACTTGAATGAAAAACTGTTTTTT
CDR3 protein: CASSLADLNEKLFF

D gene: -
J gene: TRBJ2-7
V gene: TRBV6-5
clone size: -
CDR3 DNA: TGTGCCAGCAGTTACCAAAGAGGCTACGAGCAGTACTTC
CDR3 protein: CASSYQRGYEQYF

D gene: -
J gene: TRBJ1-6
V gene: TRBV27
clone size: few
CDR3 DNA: TGTGCCAGCAGTTTATCGGCCACAGGGTTTTTGTATTCACCCCTCCACTTT
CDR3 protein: CASSLSATGFLYSPLHF

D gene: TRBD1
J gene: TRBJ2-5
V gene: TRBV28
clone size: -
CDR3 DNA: TGTGCCAGCAGTTGGGGGATGTGGACAGGGGGCGTAAAGACCCAGTACTTC
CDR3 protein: CASSWGMWTGGVKTQYF

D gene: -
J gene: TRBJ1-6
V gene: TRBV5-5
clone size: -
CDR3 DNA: TGTGCCAGCAGCTTGACAGGGATGGATTCACCCCTCCACTTT
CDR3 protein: CASSLTGMDSPLHF

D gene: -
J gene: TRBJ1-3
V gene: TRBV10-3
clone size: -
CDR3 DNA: TGTGCCATCAGGGGGGCCAGCTACAACACCATATATTTT
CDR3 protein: CAIRGASYNTIYF

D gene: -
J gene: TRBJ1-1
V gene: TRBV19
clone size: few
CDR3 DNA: TGTGCCAGTATCCCCGGACAGAGAGGAGTCTCTGAAGCTTTCTTT
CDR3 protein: CASIPGQRGVSEAFF

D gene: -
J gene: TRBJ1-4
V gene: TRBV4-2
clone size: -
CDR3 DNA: TGTGCCAGCAGGGGGGGTGGTGAAAAACTGTTTTTT
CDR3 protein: CASRGGGEKLFF

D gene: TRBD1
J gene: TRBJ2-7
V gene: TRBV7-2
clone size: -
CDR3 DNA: TGTGCCAGCGGGACATTAGGACAGGGACCCTACGAGCAGTACTTC
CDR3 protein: CASGTLGQGPYEQYF

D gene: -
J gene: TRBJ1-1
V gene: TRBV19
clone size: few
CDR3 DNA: TGTGCCAGCATACAGGGCGCAGGGACTGAAGCTTTCTTT
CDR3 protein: CASIQGAGTEAFF

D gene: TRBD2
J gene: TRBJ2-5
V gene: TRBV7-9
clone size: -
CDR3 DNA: TGTGCCAGCAGCAAGGGACTAGCGGGGGGGCCGGAGACCCAGTACTTC
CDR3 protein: CASSKGLAGGPETQYF

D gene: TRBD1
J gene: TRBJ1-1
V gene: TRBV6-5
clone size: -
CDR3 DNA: TGTGCCAGCAGTTACTCGTTTAGGGGGCACACTGAAGCTTTCTTT
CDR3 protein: CASSYSFRGHTEAFF

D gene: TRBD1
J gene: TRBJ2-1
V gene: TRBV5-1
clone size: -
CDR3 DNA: TGCGCCAGCAGCTTTAGAGGACAGGGCGACAATGAGCAGTTCTTC
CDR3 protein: CASSFRGQGDNEQFF

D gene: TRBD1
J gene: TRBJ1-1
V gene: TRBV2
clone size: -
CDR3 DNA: TGTGCCAGCAGACCGGGACAGGGAAGGAACACTGAAGCTTTCTTT
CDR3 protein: CASRPGQGRNTEAFF

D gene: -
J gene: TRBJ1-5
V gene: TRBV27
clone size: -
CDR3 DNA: TGTACCAGCAGTTTAGTCGGACCGGGACTAAATAGCAATCAGCCCCAGCATTTT
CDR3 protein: CTSSLVGPGLNSNQPQHF

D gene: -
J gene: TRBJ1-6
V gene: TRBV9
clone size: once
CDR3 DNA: TGTGCCAGCAGCGAAGGAGGGTCACCCCTCCACTTT
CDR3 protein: CASSEGGSPLHF

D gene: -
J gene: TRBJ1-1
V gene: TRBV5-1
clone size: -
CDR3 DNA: TGCGCCAGCAGCCCCTCTACGAACACTGAAGCTTTCTTT
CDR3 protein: CASSPSTNTEAFF

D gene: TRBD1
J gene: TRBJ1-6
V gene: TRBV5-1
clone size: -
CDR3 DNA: TGCGCCAGCAGCACCGGACAGGGGCAAAATTCACCCCTCCACTTT
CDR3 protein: CASSTGQGQNSPLHF

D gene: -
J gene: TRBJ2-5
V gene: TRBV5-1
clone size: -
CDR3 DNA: TGCGCCAGCAGCTTGGACAGTCTCCAAGAGACCCAGTACTTC
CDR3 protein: CASSLDSLQETQYF